This section outlines one TCR beta chain sequence together with its context. Its antigen is unidentified. The record originates from a study of T cells in localized non-small cell lung cancer. Study observations and caveats: Longer overall survival associated with higher blood T cell density; shorter survival with higher adjacent-lung clonality. The highest T cell clonality was in uninvolved adjacent lung, above tumor.

Measured with immunoSEQ multiplex PCR; TCRdb has only the in-frame clones, and not every one. The sample holds a few thousand clones, less than 35% seen once. V was pared by 8 bases and J by 0 bases, with 14 bases between. From germline, CDR1 is MNHGY and CDR2 SAAAGT. The CDR3 loop spans 15 amino acids. The rearrangement joins TRBV6-8 to TRBJ1-3, with D possibly matching TRBD1 (5 bases). Sequenced material: normal lung tissue next to the tumor, taken before any cancer treatment. This clonotype originated in a man aged 40-75 years with stage I lung adenocarcinoma. CDR3 sequence: CASWGRESSGNTIYF. The CDR3 nucleotides are TGTGCCAGCTGGGGACGGGAAAGCTCTGGAAACACCATATATTTT.